This TCR beta chain was sequenced during a study of patients and donors after allogeneic stem cell transplantation. TCRdb re-derived calls from the RT-PCR reads in MiXCR, one entry per CDR3 protein. This sample carries about 90,000 distinct CDR3 sequences, about 44% of them seen once, and the ten largest clones take roughly three fifths. The V gene's germline CDR1 is LGHNA and CDR2 YSLEER. The CDR3 covers 15 residues. V was cut by 0 bases and J by 3 bases, with 11 bases left in between. The material sequenced was blood, either unsorted or a sorted T cell fraction (not recorded which). This sequence joins TRBV4-3 and TRBJ1-1, with D possibly being TRBD1 (5 bases). The clonotype was recovered from a human donor who was either an allogeneic HSCT recipient or a stem cell or donor lymphocyte infusion donor (not recorded which). It is not recorded whose cells these are; they may come from a transplant donor. The CDR3 region is CASSQDRTFYTEAFF. The CDR3, as DNA: TGCGCCAGCAGCCAAGATAGGACATTCTACACTGAAGCTTTCTTT.